This TCR beta chain is drawn from a study of cytomegalovirus exposure and HLA in healthy donors. Profiled with immunoSEQ multiplex PCR; TCRdb holds only in-frame clones, not every one. In the table there are a few hundred thousand clones, approximately 90% of which are singletons. Trimming took off 0 bases at V and 2 bases at J, with 20 bases between the two ends. This CDR3 spans 18 amino acids. Germline lookup yields CDR1 MGHRA and CDR2 YSYEKL. The chain combines TRBV4-1 with TRBJ2-7; D perhaps matches TRBD2 (5 bases). The receptor's source is a woman in her late teens or twenties in good health and CMV-seronegative. What was sequenced was PBMCs. The CDR3 DNA follows: TGCGCCAGCAGCCAAGAGGCGGCGAGGACTCAGAGTCCCTACGAGCAGTACTTC. Encoded protein: CASSQEAARTQSPYEQYF.